This record covers a single T cell receptor (beta chain). How the authors handled the data: Nucleated cell counts were estimated from reference gene primer amplification. TCRdb keeps only in-frame clones here, not all; method: immunoSEQ multiplex PCR. That table furnishes V, J and clone size, whereas the DNA furnished D and trimming. This repertoire shows over 150,000 clones, 86% found once; its top ten account for 5.5% to 7%. The data are from a study of blood T cell repertoires in COVID-19. Overall study context: Nucleic acid was either cDNA or gDNA, and it came from T cells, B-cell-depleted T cells, or PBMCs.

The CDR3 has 13 residues. Trimming removed 0 bases at V and 4 bases at J, with 7 bases between. Germline V lookup: CDR1 LNHNV, CDR2 YYDKDF (reference sequence). The sequencing input was peripheral blood. V gene TRBV15 combines with J gene TRBJ2-7; D not certain. This sequence was found in a middle-aged man with active or convalescent COVID-19. The CDR3 DNA sequence: TGTGCCACCAGCAGAGATAGTGGTTACGAGCAGTACTTC. Translation: CATSRDSGYEQYF.